This T cell receptor (beta chain) was recovered during a study of CD8 T cells in ankylosing spondylitis. The germline gives CDR1 SGHAT, CDR2 FQDESV (reference sequence). Losses at the gene ends were 5 bases for V and 1 base for J; bases not matched to a gene: 6. This CDR3 has 16 amino acids. Regarding the study as a whole: About 8 highly homologous variants made up a TCR beta motif, and this motif appeared characteristic of ankylosing spondylitis blood.

TCRdb called the 5' RACE reads again in MiXCR, with one record for every CDR3 protein. The data contain more than 300,000 distinct CDR3 sequences, roughly 8% of them singletons. This clonotype appeared a few times. The antigen is unknown. The V call is TRBV11-1, the J call TRBJ2-2; 8 nucleotides line up with TRBD2. The sequenced material came from blood, either unsorted or a sorted T cell fraction (not recorded which). This receptor was taken from a male donor with ankylosing spondylitis. CDR3 residues: CASSPGLAQNTGELFF. The CDR3 nucleotides read TGTGCCAGCAGCCCCGGACTAGCTCAGAACACCGGGGAGCTGTTTTTT.